The next 32 T cell receptor beta chains were all read from a single sample in a study of shared clonotypes between healthy human individuals. The data were produced by immunoSEQ multiplex PCR, yet TCRdb's version contains in-frame clones alone and is incomplete. The sample lists roughly 590,000 clones, roughly 96% occurring once. Only CD45RO-negative cells positively selected for CCR7 counted as naive CD8 cells, so terminally differentiated effector memory CD45RA+ cells were excluded. Specimen: naive CD8+ T cells sorted from blood. The receptor source for this set is a woman between 25 and 40 years old in good health.

The chain couples TRBV9 to TRBJ2-7; the D call may be TRBD1 or TRBD2 (5 bases each). V lost 0 bases to trimming and J lost 6 bases, with 7 bases between them. CDR1 and CDR2 (germline): SGDLS, YYNGEE. The CDR3 has 12 residues. The CDR3 is CASSVGGGEQYF. The CDR3 nucleotides are TGTGCCAGCAGCGTAGGTGGGGGCGAGCAGTACTTC. Full variable domain (outside the CDR3, taken from reference TRBV9 and TRBJ2-7): DSGVTQTPKHLITATGQRVTLRCSPRSGDLSVYWYQQSLDQGLQFLIQYYNGEERAKGNILERFSAQQFPDLHSELNLSSLELGDSALYFCASSVGGGEQYFGPGTRLTVT.

The rearrangement joins TRBV27 to TRBJ1-2; weak D call: TRBD1 (6 bases). The CDR3 is made up of 15 amino acids. V lost 9 bases to trimming and J lost 0 bases, with 17 bases between them. Germline lookup yields CDR1 MNHEY and CDR2 SMNVEV (reference sequence). CDR3 sequence: CASQLRGATNYGYTF. CDR3 DNA sequence: TGTGCCAGTCAACTCCGGGGGGCAACTAACTATGGCTACACCTTC.

The V and J genes are TRBV5-1 and TRBJ2-1, with 9 nucleotides matching TRBD2. Germline CDR1 reads SGHRS; CDR2 reads YFSETQ. The trim removed 4 bases at V and 3 bases at J, leaving 11 bases unmatched. The CDR3 spans 17 residues. CDR3 amino acids: CASSPRTTSGIYNEQFF. The CDR3 bases are TGCGCCAGCAGCCCTAGAACGACTAGCGGTATCTACAATGAGCAGTTCTTC. Supplemented by reference TRBV5-1 and TRBJ2-1, the full variable domain reads KAGVTQTPRYLIKTRGQQVTLSCSPISGHRSVSWYQQTPGQGLQFLFEYFSETQRNKGNFPGRFSGRQFSNSRSEMNVSTLELGDSALYLCASSPRTTSGIYNEQFFGPGTRLTVL.

V and J are TRBV5-4 and TRBJ2-7; TRBD1 matches 9 bases. The CDR3 consists of 13 residues. CDR1 is SGHNT and CDR2 is YYREEE in the germline V gene (reference sequence). Trimming removed 6 bases from V and 2 bases from J; junction bases left unmatched: 3. As DNA, the CDR3 is TGTGCCAGCACCGGGACAGGGACCTACGAGCAGTACTTC. Protein: CASTGTGTYEQYF.

V gene TRBV28 combines with J gene TRBJ2-7; D gene unclear. The CDR3 has 13 amino acids. Germline lookup yields CDR1 MDHEN and CDR2 SYDVKM. V shed 6 bases and J shed 4 bases, with 13 bases lying between them. Here the CDR3 DNA reads TGTGCCAGCAGGGGTAATCTAGGGTACGAGCAGTACTTC. Its protein is CASRGNLGYEQYF.

This chain uses TRBV4-1 with TRBJ2-4; TRBD1 aligns across 8 bases. The V segment lost 2 bases and the J segment 3 bases; nucleotides outside the gene matches: 6. Germline V gene data show CDR1 as MGHRA and CDR2 as YSYEKL. The CDR3 is 16 amino acids. The CDR3 nucleotides are TGCGCCAGCAGCCAACCAGGGGGCGCCGGCAAAAACATTCAGTACTTC. It encodes CASSQPGGAGKNIQYF.

The genes are TRBV2 and TRBJ2-2; TRBD2 aligns across 12 bases. The germline V gene encodes CDR1 SNHLY and CDR2 FYNNEI. The CDR3 has 18 residues. With 3 bases clipped from V and 7 bases from J, the junction kept 12 bases outside the gene matches. The CDR3 sequence is CASSDVLAGGPVGGELFF. Here the CDR3 DNA reads TGTGCCAGCAGTGATGTGCTAGCGGGAGGGCCGGTGGGCGGGGAGCTGTTTTTT.

The chain recombines TRBV29-1 with TRBJ1-2; 7 positions agree with TRBD1. Germline CDR1 reads SQVTM; CDR2 reads ANQGSEA. The CDR3 contains 13 residues. With 6 bases clipped from V and 0 bases from J, the junction kept 4 bases outside the gene matches. CDR3 bases: TGCAGCGTAGACAGGGTAGCTAACTATGGCTACACCTTC. Its translation: CSVDRVANYGYTF.

The chain recombines TRBV28 with TRBJ1-2; TRBD1 matches at 8 bases. CDR3 length: 15 residues. Germline CDR1 reads MDHEN; CDR2 reads SYDVKM. Trimming removed 6 bases from V and 3 bases from J; junction bases left unmatched: 9. CDR3 protein: CASRPTGGPYYGYTF. As DNA, the CDR3 is TGTGCCAGCAGACCAACAGGGGGTCCCTACTATGGCTACACCTTC.

The rearrangement links TRBV6-1 to TRBJ2-7; the match to TRBD2 covers 8 bases. The CDR3 has 14 residues. The germline gives CDR1 MNHNS, CDR2 SASEGT. V shed 2 bases, J shed 2 bases, and the junction held 2 bases outside the gene matches. The CDR3 here is CASSEWTSTYEQYF. The CDR3 bases are TGTGCCAGCAGTGAATGGACTAGCACCTACGAGCAGTACTTC.

This chain uses TRBV2 with TRBJ2-5, with D perhaps TRBD1 (6 bases). The CDR3 is made up of 13 amino acids. Germline V gene sequence: CDR1 SNHLY, CDR2 FYNNEI. Trimming stripped 9 bases from V and 4 bases from J, with 15 bases between. CDR3 bases: TGTGCCAGGAGCACAGGGAATACAGAGACCCAGTACTTC. The encoded protein is CARSTGNTETQYF.

J is TRBJ2-2 and V is TRBV6-5; a weak D match, TRBD2 (5 bases). This CDR3 is 15 amino acids long. Trimming took off 6 bases at V and 4 bases at J, with 15 bases between the two ends. CDR1 MNHEY and CDR2 SVGAGI come from the germline V gene. The CDR3 DNA follows: TGTGCCAGCAGGATGACGGGAAGTCCCACCGGGGAGCTGTTTTTT. Translating it yields CASRMTGSPTGELFF.

The gene calls are TRBV19 and TRBJ2-2, with TRBD2 matching over 8 bases. The CDR3 totals 17 residues. CDR1 is LNHDA, CDR2 SQIVND, per germline (reference sequence). The V gene end was trimmed by 0 bases and the J gene end by 2 bases; junction bases not matched to a gene: 5. The CDR3 region is CASSIDEAGGNTGELFF. In DNA, the CDR3 is TGTGCCAGTAGTATAGATGAGGCGGGAGGAAACACCGGGGAGCTGTTTTTT.

This sequence joins TRBV27 and TRBJ2-3; D may be TRBD1 (6 bases). Germline V CDR1 and CDR2: MNHEY, SMNVEV (reference sequence). The CDR3 length is 15 residues. Trimming removed 3 bases from V and 0 bases from J, with 10 bases in between. The CDR3 here is CASSFRGSSTDTQYF. For the CDR3, the DNA is TGTGCCAGCAGTTTCAGGGGTTCTAGCACAGATACGCAGTATTTT.

This clone was picked up one time. J is TRBJ2-7 and V is TRBV7-3; 8 positions match TRBD1. This CDR3 spans 14 amino acids. Germline-derived CDR1 and CDR2 are SGHTA and FQGTGA. V gave up 3 bases and J gave up 2 bases; unmatched junction bases: 3. Here the CDR3 DNA reads TGTGCCAGCAGCTTTGACAGGGGCCCCTACGAGCAGTACTTC. The encoded protein is CASSFDRGPYEQYF. Combining the CDR3 with reference TRBV7-3 and TRBJ2-7 gives the whole variable domain GAGVSQTPSNKVTEKGKYVELRCDPISGHTALYWYRQSLGQGPEFLIYFQGTGAADDSGLPNDRFFAVRPEGSVSTLKIQRTERGDSAVYLCASSFDRGPYEQYFGPGTRLTVT.

A remark on this clone: Germline and junction disagree at one end, which may indicate a read error. The chain joins TRBV29-1 to TRBJ2-1, with D tentatively TRBD2 (5 bases). Germline V CDR1 and CDR2: SQVTM, ANQGSEA. This CDR3 has 14 residues. The CDR3 DNA reads as TGCAGCGTCGAAGGCCGAGGGATTTACAATGAGCAGTTCTTC. It codes for CSVEGRGIYNEQFF.

The genes are TRBV4-1 and TRBJ1-5; unclear D gene. The germline CDR1 and CDR2 sequences are MGHRA and YSYEKL. The CDR3 has 14 amino acids. Trimming cost V 1 base and J 1 base, with 5 bases left between them. The CDR3, as DNA: TGCGCCAGCAGCCAAGGTGAAAGCAATCAGCCCCAGCATTTT. This sequence encodes CASSQGESNQPQHF.

As concerns this clone: Other nucleotide sequences in the sample specify the same CDR3. V usage is TRBV6-5 and J usage is TRBJ2-7; 7 bases line up with TRBD1. The V gene's germline CDR1 is MNHEY and CDR2 SVGAGI. Trimming cost V 2 bases and J 1 base; bases outside gene matches: 8. The CDR3 runs to 16 residues. DNA for the CDR3: TGTGCCAGCAGTTACAGCACGGGACAGAGGTCCTACGAGCAGTACTTC. It codes for CASSYSTGQRSYEQYF.

The chain recombines TRBV2 with TRBJ2-3; 7 bases map to TRBD1. Germline assignment: CDR1 SNHLY and CDR2 FYNNEI. Germline trimming cut 1 base from V and 3 bases from J; bases unmatched to any gene: 7. This CDR3 comprises 16 residues. The CDR3 DNA follows: TGTGCCAGCAGTGAAGTTGCGACAGGGCTGACAGATACGCAGTATTTT. As protein: CASSEVATGLTDTQYF.

The gene calls are TRBV10-3 and TRBJ2-2; no firm D call. The V end lost 8 bases, the J end lost 7 bases, and 20 bases lay between the germline ends. Germline V lookup: CDR1 ENHRY, CDR2 SYGVKD. The CDR3 loop spans 15 amino acids. The CDR3 region has the DNA TGTGCCATCCCCCCGAGGCGGCCACTTGGCGGGGAGCTGTTTTTT. Amino acid sequence: CAIPPRRPLGGELFF.

V is TRBV4-2 and J is TRBJ1-2; possibly TRBD1 for D (5 bases). Trimming pared 0 bases from V and 8 bases from J, leaving 19 bases between. Germline V gene sequence: CDR1 LGHNA, CDR2 YNFKEQ. The CDR3 is 16 residues long. The CDR3 region has the DNA TGTGCCAGCAGCCAAGACAGAGGGACGGCTTGGCGCGGCTACACCTTC. The encoded protein is CASSQDRGTAWRGYTF.

This chain links TRBV7-6 with TRBJ1-1, with D unresolved. Germline values: CDR1 SGHVS, CDR2 FNYEAQ. Trimming removed 0 bases at V and 4 bases at J, with 9 bases between. The CDR3 sequence is 14 residues long. The DNA for the CDR3 is TGTGCCAGCAGCTTAGCTTTTGATTCCACTGAAGCTTTCTTT. Translated: CASSLAFDSTEAFF.

The chain is built from TRBV10-3 and TRBJ1-5; D unresolved. The CDR3 runs 14 residues. The V gene lost 0 bases and the J gene lost 5 bases, with 8 bases spanning the gap. Germline assignment: CDR1 ENHRY and CDR2 SYGVKD. The CDR3: CAISESLGYQPQHF. CDR3 DNA: TGTGCCATCAGTGAGTCGTTGGGGTATCAGCCCCAGCATTTT.

This clone was seen a single time. The chain combines TRBV15 with TRBJ1-2; D uncertain. The V and J ends lost 0 bases and 6 bases respectively, with 14 bases between them. The CDR3 covers 15 residues. Germline CDR1 LNHNV, CDR2 YYDKDF (reference sequence). CDR3 loop: CATSRDELARDGYTF. The CDR3 DNA follows: TGTGCCACCAGCAGAGATGAATTGGCCAGAGATGGCTACACCTTC.

This clone was picked up one time. The CDR3 is CASSEWGQVLGANVLTF. The CDR3 DNA reads TGTGCCAGCAGTGAATGGGGACAGGTTCTGGGGGCCAACGTCCTGACTTTC. The V and J genes are TRBV2 and TRBJ2-6; 8 nucleotides agree with TRBD1. CDR3 size: 17 residues. Germline V CDR1 and CDR2: SNHLY, FYNNEI. V dropped 2 bases and J dropped 4; count of bases not matched to a gene: 7.

The chain carries TRBV27 and TRBJ2-7; the match to TRBD2 covers 9 bases. The CDR3 sequence is 14 residues long. Germline lookup yields CDR1 MNHEY and CDR2 SMNVEV (reference sequence). V lost 6 bases and J lost 2; bases outside the gene matches: 5. CDR3 region: CASRGAGGTYEQYF. CDR3 sequence (DNA): TGTGCCAGCAGGGGAGCGGGAGGAACCTACGAGCAGTACTTC.

This clone was seen once. The V and J genes are TRBV28 and TRBJ2-4; D ambiguous. V was trimmed by 5 bases and J by 0 bases, leaving 14 bases between them. Germline lookup yields CDR1 MDHEN and CDR2 SYDVKM. The CDR3 totals 16 residues. The chain's CDR3 is CASSTAMLLAKNIQYF. CDR3 sequence (DNA): TGTGCCAGCAGTACCGCCATGCTACTAGCCAAAAACATTCAGTACTTC.

This chain links TRBV4-1 with TRBJ2-4; D perhaps matches TRBD2 (5 bases). V gave up 0 bases and J gave up 7 bases, with 7 bases separating them. This CDR3 spans 13 amino acids. Germline values: CDR1 MGHRA, CDR2 YSYEKL. The CDR3 nucleotides read TGCGCCAGCAGCCAAGAGCGAGGGAACATTCAGTACTTC. Its translation: CASSQERGNIQYF.

As to this clone: Other DNA sequences of this sample code for an identical CDR3. The V and J genes are TRBV27 and TRBJ2-1; D ambiguous. Germline CDR1 is MNHEY and CDR2 is SMNVEV (reference sequence). CDR3 length: 14 residues. V was shortened by 5 bases and J by 0 bases, with 8 bases between the two germline ends. The CDR3 bases are TGTGCCAGCAGTCTAAGGAGCTCCTACAATGAGCAGTTCTTC. It encodes CASSLRSSYNEQFF.

This chain uses TRBV7-8 with TRBJ2-7; TRBD2 aligns across 7 bases. CDR1 and CDR2 (germline): SGHVS, FQNEAQ. CDR3 size: 15 residues. Trimming took 1 base from V and 2 from J; bases not matched to a gene: 5. CDR3 bases: TGTGCCAGCAGCTTAGGTGGGAGGGGACCCTACGAGCAGTACTTC. It yields the protein CASSLGGRGPYEQYF. The whole variable domain, filled in from reference TRBV7-8 and TRBJ2-7, reads GAGVSQSPRYKVAKRGQDVALRCDPISGHVSLFWYQQALGQGPEFLTYFQNEAQLDKSGLPSDRFFAERPEGSVSTLKIQRTQQEDSAVYLCASSLGGRGPYEQYFGPGTRLTVT.

This clone was seen just once. The V gene is TRBV28, the J gene TRBJ1-5, with D tentatively TRBD1 (6 bases). V shed 6 bases and J shed 8 bases, with 20 bases lying between them. CDR3 size: 15 residues. Germline CDR1 and CDR2: MDHEN and SYDVKM. CDR3 region: CASRGFGGAVEPQHF. The CDR3 DNA sequence: TGTGCCAGCAGGGGCTTTGGGGGGGCGGTTGAGCCCCAGCATTTT.

The V gene is TRBV16, the J gene TRBJ1-5, with D possibly matching TRBD1 (5 bases). Germline V CDR1 and CDR2: KGHSY, FQNENV. The CDR3 is 12 amino acids. V lost 7 bases to trimming and J lost 6 bases, with 10 bases between them. This chain's CDR3 is CASNQGSQPQHF. The CDR3 nucleotides read TGTGCCAGCAACCAGGGTTCTCAGCCCCAGCATTTT.